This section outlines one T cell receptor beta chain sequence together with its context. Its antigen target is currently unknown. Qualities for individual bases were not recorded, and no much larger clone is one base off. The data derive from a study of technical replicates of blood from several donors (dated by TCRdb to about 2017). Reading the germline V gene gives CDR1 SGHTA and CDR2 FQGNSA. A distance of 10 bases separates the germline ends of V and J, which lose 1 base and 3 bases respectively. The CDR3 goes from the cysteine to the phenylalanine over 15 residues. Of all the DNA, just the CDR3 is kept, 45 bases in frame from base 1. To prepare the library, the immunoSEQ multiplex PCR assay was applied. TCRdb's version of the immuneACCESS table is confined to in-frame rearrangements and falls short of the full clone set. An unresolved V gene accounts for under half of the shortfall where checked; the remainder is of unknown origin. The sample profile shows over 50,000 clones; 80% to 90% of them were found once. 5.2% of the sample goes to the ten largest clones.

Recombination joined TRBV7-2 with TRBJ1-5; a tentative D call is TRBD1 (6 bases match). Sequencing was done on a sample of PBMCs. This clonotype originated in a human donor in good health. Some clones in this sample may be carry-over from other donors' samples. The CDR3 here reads CASSLDQGNNQPQHF. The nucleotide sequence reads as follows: TGTGCCAGCAGCTTAGACCAGGGGAACAATCAGCCCCAGCATTTT.